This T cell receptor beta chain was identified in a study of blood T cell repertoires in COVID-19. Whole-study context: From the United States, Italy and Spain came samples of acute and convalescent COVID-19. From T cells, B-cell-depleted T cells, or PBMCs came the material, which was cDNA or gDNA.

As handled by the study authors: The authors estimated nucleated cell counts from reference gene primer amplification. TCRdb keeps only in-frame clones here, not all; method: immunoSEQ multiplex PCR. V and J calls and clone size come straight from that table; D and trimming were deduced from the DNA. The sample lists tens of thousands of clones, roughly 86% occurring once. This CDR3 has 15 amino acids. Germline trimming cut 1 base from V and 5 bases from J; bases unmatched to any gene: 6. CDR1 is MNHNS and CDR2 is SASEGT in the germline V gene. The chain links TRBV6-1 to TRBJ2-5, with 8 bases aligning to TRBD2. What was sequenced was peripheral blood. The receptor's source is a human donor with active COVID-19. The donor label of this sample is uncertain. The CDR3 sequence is CASSEGTSTWETQYF. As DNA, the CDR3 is TGTGCCAGCAGTGAAGGGACTAGCACTTGGGAGACCCAGTACTTC.